This record covers a single T cell receptor beta chain. Its specificity is unknown. The data belong to a study of T cell clones after liver transplantation. Measured with immunoSEQ multiplex PCR; TCRdb has only the in-frame clones, and not every one. The sample holds around 100,000 clones; about 86% are singletons and the top ten take approximately 3%. Study-level findings and limits: Post-transplant time points were not standardized, so conclusions are preliminary.

Germline values: CDR1 SGHNT, CDR2 YENEEA. J lost 5 bases, V lost 5 bases, and 5 bases had no gene match. CDR3 length equals 14 residues. The sequence was obtained from a human patient who received a liver transplant. Some T cells may possibly be graft donor cells. This specimen was CD4+ T cells from blood, taken around 50 months after liver transplant. This chain links TRBV11-3 with TRBJ2-3, with 9 bases matching TRBD2. CDR3 sequence reads: CASSISGGLDTQYF. CDR3 sequence (DNA): TGTGCCAGCAGCATTAGCGGGGGTCTAGATACGCAGTATTTT.